What follows are 9 T cell receptor beta chains derived from one specimen sequenced in a study of CD8+CD57+ T cells in acquired aplastic anemia. Template material for TCR beta VDJ and CDR3 profiling consisted of genomic DNA. One entry per CDR3 protein results from TCRdb running MiXCR on the reads. The sample has around 170,000 distinct CDR3 sequences, around 45% seen once. Sequencing was carried out using sorted CD4+, CD8+, or CD8+CD57+ T cells (not recorded which) from PBMCs. The receptors come from a human donor in good health.

The chain employs TRBV10-1 and TRBJ2-7, with TRBD2 matching 13 bases. The CDR3 is 20 residues long. The V segment lost 4 bases and the J segment 2 bases; nucleotides outside the gene matches: 17. Germline V gene data show CDR1 as WNHNN and CDR2 as SYGVQD (reference sequence). The DNA for the CDR3 is TGCGCCAGCAGTGGGGGGGGACTAGCGGGACCCCTACGGAGCACCTACGAGCAGTACTTC. Translated, it gives CASSGGGLAGPLRSTYEQYF.

This clonotype was seen at least ten times. V gene TRBV19 combines with J gene TRBJ2-7; D ambiguous. Trimming removed 0 bases from V and 1 base from J, with 7 bases in between. The length of the CDR3 is 14 residues. The germline CDR1 and CDR2 sequences are LNHDA and SQIVND (reference sequence). In nucleotides, the CDR3 is TGTGCCAGTAGTATAGACTCCACATCCTACGAGCAGTACTTC. This codes for CASSIDSTSYEQYF.

This clonotype has a handful of counts. This sequence joins TRBV10-3 and TRBJ2-1; 13 bases match TRBD2. Germline V gene data show CDR1 as ENHRY and CDR2 as SYGVKD. Trimming took 8 bases from V and 4 from J; bases not matched to a gene: 2. The CDR3 extends over 14 amino acids. The CDR3 here is CAIGTSGAYNEQFF. CDR3 DNA: TGTGCCATCGGGACTAGCGGGGCATACAATGAGCAGTTCTTC.

In this sample, this clonotype turned up a few times. This chain links TRBV30 with TRBJ2-5; no reliable D call. The V end lost 5 bases, the J end lost 2 bases, and 12 bases lay between the germline ends. This CDR3 is 13 amino acids long. Germline values: CDR1 GTSNPN, CDR2 SVGIG (reference sequence). CDR3 region: CAWAMGLQETQYF. The DNA of the CDR3 is TGTGCCTGGGCCATGGGGTTACAAGAGACCCAGTACTTC.

V gene TRBV3-1 combines with J gene TRBJ1-2, with D unclear. Looked up from germline, CDR1 is LGHDT and CDR2 is YNNKEL (reference sequence). Trimming removed 5 bases from V and 7 bases from J, with 11 bases in between. The CDR3 runs 12 residues. CDR3 nucleotides: TGTGCCAGCAGCGTTACTTTGGCTGGCTACACCTTC. Its translation: CASSVTLAGYTF.

The chain joins TRBV4-2 to TRBJ1-4, with no clear D. Germline V gene sequence: CDR1 LGHNA, CDR2 YNFKEQ. The CDR3 contains 19 residues. V was shortened by 0 bases and J by 0 bases, with 17 bases between the two germline ends. This CDR3 reads CASSQDWAVGSATNEKLFF. The CDR3 bases are TGTGCCAGCAGCCAAGATTGGGCAGTTGGGTCGGCAACTAATGAAAAACTGTTTTTT.

This clonotype has at least ten counts. The genes are TRBV6-1 and TRBJ2-5; 9 bases are a match to TRBD1. The germline CDR1 and CDR2 sequences are MNHNS and SASEGT. This CDR3 is 14 amino acids long. The V and J ends lost 4 bases and 5 bases, in that order; junction bases with no gene match: 5. CDR3 protein: CASSVTGGRETQYF. For the CDR3, the DNA is TGTGCCAGCAGTGTAACAGGGGGCCGGGAGACCCAGTACTTC.

The gene calls are TRBV4-2 and TRBJ2-2, with a possible D match to TRBD2 (6 bases). CDR1 and CDR2 (germline): LGHNA, YNFKEQ. Trimming stripped 1 base from V and 4 bases from J, with 16 bases between. This CDR3 spans 17 amino acids. The CDR3 sequence: CASSQVRGARGTGELFF. The CDR3 DNA follows: TGTGCCAGCAGCCAAGTACGCGGGGCCCGGGGCACCGGGGAGCTGTTTTTT.

The V and J genes are TRBV19 and TRBJ2-6; TRBD2 matches 7 bases. Germline V CDR1 and CDR2: LNHDA, SQIVND (reference sequence). With V trimmed by 9 bases and J by 4 bases, 9 bases remained unmatched. This CDR3 is 15 amino acids long. The CDR3 loop is CASAKAGSGANVLTF. Here the CDR3 DNA reads TGTGCCAGCGCCAAAGCGGGGTCAGGGGCCAACGTCCTGACTTTC.